These 11 T cell receptor beta chains share one sample of origin, sequenced in a study of T cells in women clearing cervical HPV infection. Measured with immunoSEQ multiplex PCR; TCRdb has only the in-frame clones, and not every one. The record lists 20,000 to 25,000 clones, of which the ten most abundant hold around 22%. The sequencing input was blood buffy coat. The receptor source for this set is a woman between 18 and 75 years old with a cervical HPV16 infection that either progressed to CIN3+ or cleared (not recorded which).

In regard to this clone: The read terminates 3 residues before the CDR3 end, so the remaining end is supplied by the germline J gene. The chain has TRBV12-3 or TRBV12-4 and TRBJ2-1; D unclear. The CDR3 contains 14 residues. V lost 5 bases, J lost 0 bases, and 8 bases lay in between. CDR3 loop: CASSLPGSYNEQFF. The sequenced part of the CDR3 DNA is TGTGCCAGCAGTCTACCTGGCTCCTACAATGAG.

Of note for this clone: From the germline J gene comes the end of the CDR3, since the read stops 3 residues before it. The V and J genes are TRBV29-1 and TRBJ2-2; the D gene is possibly TRBD1 (6 bases). This CDR3 has 13 amino acids. In germline, CDR1 is SQVTM, CDR2 ANQGSEA. CDR3 amino acids: CSAKTGRGEKLFF. Incomplete CDR3 DNA: TGCAGCGCCAAGACAGGCCGTGGTGAAAAG.

On this clone: The CDR3 is cut off 3 residues early in the read; its end comes from the germline J gene. J is TRBJ1-2 and V is TRBV6-1; 7 bases match TRBD1. Germline V lookup: CDR1 MNHNS, CDR2 SASEGT. The CDR3 sequence is 17 residues long. Trimming at V came to 2 bases and at J to 4 bases, leaving 13 bases not matched to a gene. Here the CDR3 reads CASSESPGQPIVYGYTF. The CDR3 bases that were read are TGTGCCAGCAGTGAAAGTCCGGGACAGCCGATCGTCTATGGC.

With regard to this clone: The missing CDR3 end, 3 residues past where the read stops, is filled in from the germline J gene. The J gene is TRBJ2-1, the V gene TRBV20-1, with 10 bases fitting TRBD2. V was pared by 6 bases and J by 7 bases, with 15 bases of the junction left unmatched. From germline, CDR1 is DFQATT and CDR2 SNEGSKA (reference sequence). This CDR3 region has 16 residues. CDR3 bases read: TGCAGTGCCATCGCGCCGGGTCTAGCGGGAGTGAATGAG. Translated: CSAIAPGLAGVNE. The CDR3 in its entirety is CSAIAPGLAGVNEQFF.

Points on this clone: The read stops 3 residues short of the end of the CDR3; the missing end is completed from the germline J gene. The J gene is TRBJ2-3, the V gene TRBV7-8, with 9 bases matching TRBD2. This CDR3 is built from 15 residues. Trimming cost V 4 bases and J 7 bases; bases outside gene matches: 9. CDR1 SGHVS and CDR2 FQNEAQ come from the germline V gene. The covered CDR3 bases are TGTGCCAGCAGCTCGACCGGGACTAGCCTTCATACG. This sequence encodes CASSSTGTSLHT. From start to end, the CDR3 is CASSSTGTSLHTQYF.

Comment on this clone: The read is 3 residues too short to cover the CDR3 end, so that end is filled in from the germline J gene. The chain couples TRBV18 to TRBJ2-1; 9 bases are shared with TRBD2. The CDR3 is 16 residues long. V was pared by 1 base and J by 2 bases, with 3 bases of the junction left unmatched. CDR1 is KGHSH and CDR2 is LQKENI in the germline V gene. CDR3 loop: CASSPLSGGPYNEQFF. The CDR3 DNA, read in part, is TGTGCCAGCTCACCACTTAGCGGGGGACCCTACAATGAG.

Notes on this clone: The CDR3 is cut off 3 residues early in the read; its end comes from the germline J gene. The rearrangement links TRBV7-2 to TRBJ2-7, with D perhaps TRBD2 (7 bases). Germline V CDR1 and CDR2: SGHTA, FQGNSA. There are 16 residues in the CDR3. The V gene lost 0 bases and the J gene lost 6 bases, with 18 bases spanning the gap. The CDR3 protein is CASSLALGGGESEQYF. CDR3 DNA (partial): TGTGCCAGCAGCTTAGCCCTGGGGGGGGGCGAGTCCGAG.

Concerning this clone: Sequencing ends 3 residues short of the CDR3 end; the germline J gene provides the rest. The chain carries TRBV5-1 and TRBJ2-5; TRBD2 matches 10 bases. Trimming at V came to 0 bases and at J to 1 base, leaving 3 bases not matched to a gene. Germline loops: CDR1 SGHRS, CDR2 YFSETQ. The CDR3 loop spans 16 amino acids. This CDR3 reads CASSLEPSGGQETQYF. The part of the CDR3 DNA that was read is TGCGCCAGCAGCTTGGAGCCTAGCGGGGGCCAAGAGACC.

Regarding this clone: From the germline J gene comes the end of the CDR3, since the read stops 3 residues before it. This chain links TRBV30 with TRBJ2-7; D might be TRBD1 (5 bases). CDR1 and CDR2 from the germline V gene are GTSNPN and SVGIG (reference sequence). Trimming left V 2 bases short and J 3 bases short, with 5 bases between. CDR3 length: 11 amino acids. The DNA read from the CDR3 is TGTGCCTGGAGTAGGGGCTACGAG. It is translated as CAWSRGYE. The entire CDR3 is CAWSRGYEQYF.

In the case of this clone: The read comes to an end 3 residues before the CDR3 does, leaving the germline J gene to fill in the end. The chain combines TRBV10-3 with TRBJ2-1; the D gene is possibly TRBD1 (6 bases). Germline loops: CDR1 ENHRY, CDR2 SYGVKD. V gave up 0 bases and J gave up 9 bases, with 12 bases separating them. This CDR3 comprises 14 residues. CDR3 amino acids: CAISESGGVGEQFF. CDR3 DNA (partial): TGTGCCATCAGTGAGTCAGGGGGAGTTGGTGAG.

Regarding this clone: The read ends 3 residues shy of where the CDR3 ends; the end is completed using the germline J gene. The chain links TRBV19 to TRBJ1-5; D is possibly TRBD1 (5 bases). The germline CDR1 and CDR2 sequences are LNHDA and SQIVND (reference sequence). There are 17 residues in the CDR3. The V and J ends lost 2 bases and 6 bases respectively, with 20 bases between them. CDR3 DNA (partial): TGTGCCAGTAGTATAATTAGGGGATGGGGTTTAGTTCAGCCC. Protein: CASSIIRGWGLVQP. In full, the CDR3 is CASSIIRGWGLVQPQHF.